What follows describes a single T cell receptor (beta chain). Antigen unknown. CDR1 and CDR2 from the germline V gene are PRHDT and FYEKMQ (reference sequence). CDR3 size: 16 residues. With 3 bases clipped from V and 3 bases from J, the junction kept 8 bases outside the gene matches. A second roughly 7 to 12 cycle PCR used barcoded and J-beta primers. TCRdb recomputed calls from the 5' RACE reads with MiXCR, one row per CDR3 protein. Found here are about 1.4 million distinct CDR3 sequences, around 59% of them singletons; the top ten hold 6.5% to 8.5%. The data belong to a study of blood T cells in healthy people across ages. Study-wide points: Roughly linear age-related decline in beta diversity appeared, significant by age roughly 40.

V gene TRBV13 combines with J gene TRBJ2-5; 9 bases agree with TRBD2. The sample taken for sequencing was blood. This clonotype originated in a young man in good health. CDR3 coding DNA: TGTGCCAGCAGCTTCCGTAGCGGGGGCCTCGAAGAGACCCAGTACTTC. Translation gives CASSFRSGGLEETQYF.